Given below is one T cell receptor beta chain in context. The data belong to a study of blood T cell repertoires in COVID-19. Study as a whole: T cells, B-cell-depleted T cells, or PBMCs provided the cDNA or gDNA that served as material.

Germline CDR1 is LGHDT and CDR2 is YNNKEL (reference sequence). The CDR3 covers 14 residues. The germline V and J ends were trimmed by 4 bases and 8 bases, with 17 bases remaining between them. Produced via immunoSEQ multiplex PCR; TCRdb's table is partial and in-frame only. The repertoire holds hundreds of thousands of clones, with 85% to 90% as singletons. Sequencing was done on a sample of PBMCs or T cells enriched from blood (not recorded which). V gene TRBV3-1 (or the pseudogene TRBV3-2) combines with J gene TRBJ1-2; unclear D gene. This receptor was obtained from a woman between 18 and 29 years old who had recovered from COVID-19. The chain's CDR3 is CASSLAGSAGGYTF. The CDR3 nucleotides read TGTGCCAGCAGCCTAGCCGGGTCCGCGGGCGGCTACACCTTC.